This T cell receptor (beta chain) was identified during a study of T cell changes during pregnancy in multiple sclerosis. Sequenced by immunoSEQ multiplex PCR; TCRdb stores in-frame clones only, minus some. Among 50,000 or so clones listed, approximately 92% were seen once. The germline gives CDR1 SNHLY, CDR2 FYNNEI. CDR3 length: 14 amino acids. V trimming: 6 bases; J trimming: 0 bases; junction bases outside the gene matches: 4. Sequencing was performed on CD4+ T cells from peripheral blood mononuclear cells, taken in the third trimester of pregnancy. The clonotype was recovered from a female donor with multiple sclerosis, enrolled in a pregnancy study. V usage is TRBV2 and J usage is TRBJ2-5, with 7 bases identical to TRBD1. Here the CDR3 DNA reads TGTGCCAGCAGGGGGGACAGCAACCAAGAGACCCAGTACTTC. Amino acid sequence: CASRGDSNQETQYF.